The 29 T cell receptor beta chains reported below all come from one sample, sequenced in a study of T-cell reconstitution after alpha-beta-depleted transplantation in children. TCRbeta library preparation incorporated unique molecular identifiers. TCRdb independently ran MiXCR on the PCR reads; one entry per CDR3 protein. The table records some 200,000 distinct CDR3 sequences, 7.5% to 9.5% of them present only once. Sequenced here: PBMCs, mostly from graft donor cells, sampled 360 days after TCRalphabeta/CD19-depleted stem cell transplant. The receptors were gathered from a male patient aged 2-9 years who had a stem cell transplant for acute myeloid leukemia, so the T cells may come from the graft donor.

V gene TRBV29-1 combines with J gene TRBJ2-5, with TRBD1 as a possible D gene (5 bases). The CDR3 length is 12 residues. The germline gives CDR1 SQVTM, CDR2 ANQGSEA. The V end lost 8 bases, the J end lost 5 bases, and 15 bases lay between the germline ends. CDR3 nucleotide sequence: TGCAGCCACCAAAGGGGCCGTGAGACCCAGTACTTC. Translated, it gives CSHQRGRETQYF.

Ten or more counts support this clonotype. This chain connects TRBV5-1 to TRBJ2-7; D not certain. Germline V CDR1 and CDR2: SGHRS, YFSETQ. This CDR3 has 12 residues. Trimming left V 0 bases short and J 5 bases short, with 6 bases between. Written as DNA, the CDR3 is TGCGCCAGCAGCTTGGGTGTCAACGAGCAGTACTTC. It codes for CASSLGVNEQYF.

There are a few counts of this clonotype. The chain recombines TRBV20-1 with TRBJ1-2, with D unresolved. V shed 3 bases and J shed 3 bases, with 8 bases lying between them. This CDR3 is 12 amino acids long. Germline CDR1 DFQATT, CDR2 SNEGSKA (reference sequence). CDR3 nucleotides: TGCAGTGCTAGTAAGGGAGACTATGGCTACACCTTC. This encodes CSASKGDYGYTF.

This clonotype was counted only a few times. The chain uses TRBV12-3 or TRBV12-4 and TRBJ2-4, with D possibly TRBD1 on 5 matching bases. This CDR3 region has 21 residues. V lost 2 bases and J lost 0, with 26 bases in between. This chain's CDR3 is CASSLTRAQGPGILAKNIQYF. CDR3 coding DNA: TGTGCCAGCAGTTTAACCAGGGCCCAGGGTCCCGGAATACTAGCCAAAAACATTCAGTACTTC.

Ten or more counts support this clonotype. The CDR3 DNA reads as TGTGCCAGCAGCCGCTACGGCATTAGCGACTCCTACAATGAGCAGTTCTTC. This codes for CASSRYGISDSYNEQFF. The chain links TRBV7-6 to TRBJ2-1, with a tentative D call TRBD2 (5 bases). Trimming pared 5 bases from V and 0 bases from J, leaving 17 bases between. This CDR3 is built from 17 residues. Germline assignment: CDR1 SGHVS and CDR2 FNYEAQ.

This clonotype was observed a few times. The chain employs TRBV5-5 and TRBJ2-1; 14 positions match TRBD2. V shed 4 bases and J 4 bases; nucleotides not matched to a gene: 4. The CDR3 consists of 16 residues. Per germline, CDR1 SGHKS and CDR2 YYEKEE (reference sequence). The CDR3 loop reads CASSQTSGREYNEQFF. CDR3 nucleotides: TGTGCCAGCAGCCAGACTAGCGGGAGGGAATACAATGAGCAGTTCTTC.

This clonotype was counted between two and nine times. This chain links TRBV6-1 with TRBJ1-5; D might be TRBD1 (5 bases). In germline, CDR1 is MNHNS, CDR2 SASEGT. The CDR3 covers 17 residues. V shed 5 bases and J shed 0 bases, with 17 bases lying between them. The CDR3 spells CASSRTGTQGSNQPQHF. The CDR3, as DNA: TGTGCCAGCAGTCGAACCGGGACCCAAGGTAGCAATCAGCCCCAGCATTTT.

This clonotype was detected only a few times. V and J are TRBV7-9 and TRBJ1-6; D perhaps matches TRBD1 (5 bases). The CDR3 is 15 amino acids. The V gene lost 7 bases and the J gene lost 4 bases, with 14 bases spanning the gap. Germline assignment: CDR1 SEHNR and CDR2 FQNEAQ (reference sequence). The CDR3 sequence: CASTRFGTYNSPLHF. CDR3 coding DNA: TGTGCCAGCACCCGTTTCGGGACGTATAATTCACCCCTCCACTTT.

This clonotype was counted only a few times. V is TRBV20-1 and J is TRBJ2-3, with 8 positions matching TRBD2. This CDR3 comprises 14 residues. J gave up 1 base and V 4 bases, and 4 bases lay outside the gene matches. In germline, CDR1 is DFQATT, CDR2 SNEGSKA (reference sequence). The CDR3 loop is CSATGTRGTDTQYF. CDR3 DNA sequence: TGCAGTGCTACCGGGACTAGGGGCACAGATACGCAGTATTTT.

The V gene is TRBV3-1, the J gene TRBJ1-1; possibly TRBD1 for D (6 bases). The CDR3 is made up of 12 amino acids. The V gene's germline CDR1 is LGHDT and CDR2 YNNKEL (reference sequence). V was clipped by 8 bases and J by 5 bases, with 12 bases between them. The CDR3 loop reads CASEGRGTEAFF. The CDR3, as DNA: TGTGCCAGCGAGGGAAGGGGGACTGAAGCTTTCTTT. The complete variable domain, with remaining parts taken from reference TRBV3-1 and TRBJ1-1, reads DTAVSQTPKYLVTQMGNDKSIKCEQNLGHDTMYWYKQDSKKFLKIMFSYNNKELIINETVPNRFSPKSPDKAHLNLHINSLELGDSAVYFCASEGRGTEAFFGQGTRLTVV.

The rearrangement joins TRBV11-2 to TRBJ2-1, with TRBD2 identical over 9 bases. This CDR3 is built from 20 residues. V shed 1 base and J 0 bases; nucleotides not matched to a gene: 13. Germline V gives CDR1 SGHAT, CDR2 FQNNGV. The CDR3: CASSLVGMRAGGLSYNEQFF. DNA for the CDR3: TGTGCCAGCAGCTTAGTAGGCATGAGGGCGGGAGGGCTCTCCTACAATGAGCAGTTCTTC.

The rearrangement joins TRBV3-1 to TRBJ2-1, with 8 bases lining up with TRBD2. Germline CDR1 reads LGHDT; CDR2 reads YNNKEL (reference sequence). With V trimmed by 4 bases and J by 4 bases, 9 bases remained unmatched. The CDR3 is 16 residues long. As DNA, the CDR3 is TGTGCCAGCAGCCCCCAGGGGAAGCGGGGGTACAATGAGCAGTTCTTC. Its translation: CASSPQGKRGYNEQFF.

In this sample, this clonotype turned up many times. The chain carries TRBV24-1 and TRBJ2-5; possible D gene TRBD2, 6 bases. Germline V gene data show CDR1 as KGHDR and CDR2 as SFDVKD. Trimming stripped 0 bases from V and 0 bases from J, with 10 bases between. The CDR3 has 16 amino acids. The DNA of the CDR3 is TGTGCCACCAGTGATTTGGGTGCGGGGCACCAAGAGACCCAGTACTTC. Translating gives CATSDLGAGHQETQYF.

This clonotype was found many times. This chain joins TRBV29-1 and TRBJ1-1, with D unresolved. Per germline, CDR1 SQVTM and CDR2 ANQGSEA. Trimming took off 4 bases at V and 3 bases at J, with 9 bases between the two ends. The CDR3 has 12 residues. This CDR3 is CSVARGDTEAFF. The CDR3 DNA reads TGCAGCGTTGCAAGAGGAGACACTGAAGCTTTCTTT.

This clonotype came up a few times. CDR3 bases: TGCGCCAGCAGCCCCATGGGAGGGCCAGCGGGAGGACAAGAGACCCAGTACTTC. This codes for CASSPMGGPAGGQETQYF. The V gene is TRBV4-3, the J gene TRBJ2-5; TRBD2 matches at 9 bases. Germline trimming cut 4 bases from V and 2 bases from J; bases unmatched to any gene: 14. This CDR3 comprises 18 residues. The germline V gene has CDR1 LGHNA and CDR2 YSLEER.

This clonotype has only a few counts. The genes are TRBV6-1 and TRBJ2-1; 8 nucleotides match TRBD2. Germline V gene lookup returns CDR1 MNHNS and CDR2 SASEGT. The CDR3 has 14 residues. V dropped 4 bases and J dropped 2; count of bases not matched to a gene: 1. The CDR3 sequence: CASSGLATYNEQFF. The DNA for the CDR3 is TGTGCCAGCAGTGGACTAGCGACCTACAATGAGCAGTTCTTC.

In this sample, this clonotype turned up a few times. This chain joins TRBV4-1 and TRBJ2-1; 10 bases map to TRBD2. Trimming at V came to 0 bases and at J to 5 bases, leaving 4 bases not matched to a gene. The CDR3 length is 16 residues. Germline V gene data show CDR1 as MGHRA and CDR2 as YSYEKL. CDR3 DNA sequence: TGCGCCAGCAGCCAAGATCGGCTAGCGGGGGACAATGAGCAGTTCTTC. Residues: CASSQDRLAGDNEQFF.

The chain has TRBV20-1 and TRBJ2-5; TRBD2 aligns across 8 bases. Losses at the gene ends were 3 bases for V and 5 bases for J; bases not matched to a gene: 8. Germline V gives CDR1 DFQATT, CDR2 SNEGSKA (reference sequence). This CDR3 contains 14 residues. CDR3 in amino acids: CSASGRAQGETQYF. CDR3 sequence (DNA): TGCAGTGCTAGCGGGAGGGCTCAAGGGGAGACCCAGTACTTC.

The DNA of the CDR3 is TGCGCCAGCAGCACAGCAAGGCCTGAAAAACTGTTTTTT. This gives the protein CASSTARPEKLFF. This chain connects TRBV5-1 to TRBJ1-4; D remains unclear. Deletions cut 4 bases from V and 7 bases from J, with 11 bases between. CDR1 is SGHRS, CDR2 YFSETQ, per germline. The CDR3 has 13 amino acids.

This clonotype was seen a few times. The chain uses TRBV12-3 or TRBV12-4 and TRBJ2-5; D possibly corresponds to TRBD1 (6 bases). Between the trimmed V and J ends, which lost 6 bases and 5 bases, there was a span of 13 bases. The CDR3 has 13 amino acids. The CDR3 nucleotides are TGTGCCAGCAGGCGGGCAGGGGTTGAGACCCAGTACTTC. Protein product: CASRRAGVETQYF.

This clonotype was recorded many times. The CDR3 protein is CASSLRGIVYNEQFF. In DNA, the CDR3 is TGCGCCAGCAGCCTCAGGGGGATCGTCTACAATGAGCAGTTCTTC. The chain couples TRBV5-1 to TRBJ2-1, with 7 bases identical to TRBD1. The V gene's germline CDR1 is SGHRS and CDR2 YFSETQ. V shed 4 bases and J 3 bases; nucleotides not matched to a gene: 7. This CDR3 is 15 amino acids long.

This clonotype was counted many times. The chain employs TRBV5-5 and TRBJ1-5; 7 positions agree with TRBD1. Germline-derived CDR1 and CDR2 are SGHKS and YYEKEE (reference sequence). The length of the CDR3 is 16 residues. V trimming: 4 bases; J trimming: 3 bases; junction bases outside the gene matches: 10. Here the CDR3 DNA reads TGTGCCAGCAGCGACCAGAACAGGGGATTCAATCAGCCCCAGCATTTT. Translated: CASSDQNRGFNQPQHF.

This clonotype was picked up a small number of times. The J gene is TRBJ2-3, the V gene TRBV7-6; 13 bases match TRBD2. This CDR3 has 18 amino acids. Germline V gene lookup returns CDR1 SGHVS and CDR2 FNYEAQ. The ends lost 5 bases at V and 7 bases at J; junction bases unmatched: 15. The CDR3 spells CASSLKTPGLAGPNTQYF. The CDR3 DNA is TGTGCCAGCAGCCTCAAAACCCCGGGACTAGCGGGACCGAATACGCAGTATTTT.

This clonotype was counted a few times. The rearrangement joins TRBV6-5 to TRBJ1-6; D possibly corresponds to TRBD1 (6 bases). In germline, CDR1 is MNHEY, CDR2 SVGAGI. The CDR3 covers 16 residues. V lost 3 bases and J lost 4, with 13 bases in between. In DNA form, the CDR3 reads TGTGCCAGCAGTTATCCCCCAGGGGTGTATAATTCACCCCTCCACTTT. Residues: CASSYPPGVYNSPLHF.

The gene calls are TRBV20-1 and TRBJ1-5; no clear D gene. V was trimmed by 0 bases and J by 3 bases, leaving 21 bases between them. The CDR3 loop spans 18 amino acids. Germline V gives CDR1 DFQATT, CDR2 SNEGSKA (reference sequence). The CDR3 spells CSAREIVAEWGPNQPQHF. The CDR3 DNA sequence: TGCAGTGCTAGAGAGATTGTGGCCGAGTGGGGTCCCAATCAGCCCCAGCATTTT.

This clonotype was recorded many times. The chain is built from TRBV28 and TRBJ2-7; TRBD1 aligns across 9 bases. Per germline, CDR1 MDHEN and CDR2 SYDVKM. The trim removed 7 bases at V and 2 bases at J, leaving 0 bases unmatched. The CDR3 contains 12 residues. The CDR3: CASNRGPYEQYF. The CDR3, as DNA: TGTGCCAGCAACAGGGGGCCCTACGAGCAGTACTTC. Combining the CDR3 with reference TRBV28 and TRBJ2-7 gives the whole variable domain DVKVTQSSRYLVKRTGEKVFLECVQDMDHENMFWYRQDPGLGLRLIYFSYDVKMKEKGDIPEGYSVSREKKERFSLILESASTNQTSMYLCASNRGPYEQYFGPGTRLTVT.

Ten or more counts support this clonotype. V and J are TRBV5-5 and TRBJ2-5; no clear D gene. V lost 0 bases to trimming and J lost 5 bases, with 14 bases between them. The length of the CDR3 is 15 residues. Germline V gene data show CDR1 as SGHKS and CDR2 as YYEKEE (reference sequence). The DNA for the CDR3 is TGTGCCAGCAGCTTGGGTTTTGTGGCAAGGGAGACCCAGTACTTC. As protein: CASSLGFVARETQYF.

This clonotype was observed a few times. J is TRBJ2-7 and V is TRBV6-1; TRBD1 agrees at 12 bases. The germline V gene has CDR1 MNHNS and CDR2 SASEGT. CDR3 size: 15 residues. V shed 8 bases, J shed 5 bases, and the junction held 10 bases outside the gene matches. This CDR3 reads CASVRGTGGKNEQYV. The CDR3 DNA is TGTGCCAGCGTAAGGGGGACAGGGGGCAAGAACGAGCAGTACGTC.

This clonotype occurred many times. The chain uses TRBV6-4 and TRBJ2-2; D is ambiguous. Germline V gene lookup returns CDR1 MRHNA and CDR2 SNTAGT. V lost 0 bases to trimming and J lost 8 bases, with 7 bases between them. This CDR3 has 13 residues. CDR3 bases: TGTGCCAGCAGTGACTCGTTCCAGGGGGAGCTGTTTTTT. Residues: CASSDSFQGELFF.